Below are 26 T cell receptor beta chains sequenced from a single sample in a study of T-cell reconstitution after alpha-beta-depleted transplantation in children (dated by TCRdb to 2015 to 2016). The treatment or condition label, as the study defines it: allogeneic hematopoietic cell transplantation with graft depleted of TCRalphabeta T cells and CD19 B cells. The library was produced with PCR. TCRdb lists the instrument as Illumina HiSeq 2500. Molecular barcoding was employed in the preparation of TCR libraries, with unique molecular identifiers being used to normalize TCRbeta repertoire quantification. TCRdb applied fastp at Q25 and MiXCR to the public reads, then kept only in-frame beta chains. Rows merge per CDR3 protein into single entries with the most common DNA and genes. The sample records about 440,000 distinct CDR3 sequences, approximately 42% of which are singletons. The ten largest clones take up 25% to 30% of the sample.

Sequenced here: PBMCs, sampled before TCRalphabeta/CD19-depleted stem cell transplant. Receptors were obtained from a girl under 10 years old with aplastic anemia, due to receive a stem cell transplant.

In its sample, this clonotype was seen a few times. The chain couples TRBV5-1 to TRBJ1-2; D gene ambiguous. The CDR3 has 13 residues. The V end lost 6 bases, the J end lost 7 bases, and 16 bases lay between the germline ends. Germline assignment: CDR1 SGHRS and CDR2 YFSETQ. The CDR3 loop reads CASIPWRASGYTF. CDR3 coding DNA: TGCGCCAGCATCCCGTGGAGGGCCAGTGGCTACACCTTC.

This clonotype was seen only a few times. This rearrangement joins TRBV15 to TRBJ1-2; the match to TRBD1 covers 9 bases. The CDR3 extends over 16 amino acids. Germline values: CDR1 LNHNV, CDR2 YYDKDF (reference sequence). The junction had 11 bases not matched to a gene; V was cut back by 3 bases and J by 6 bases. The DNA for the CDR3 is TGTGCCACCAGCAGGATACCGGGACAGGGCTTTAATGGCTACACCTTC. Its translation is CATSRIPGQGFNGYTF.

This chain uses TRBV20-1 with TRBJ2-1, with a tentative D call TRBD2 (6 bases). From germline, CDR1 is DFQATT and CDR2 SNEGSKA (reference sequence). There are 15 residues in the CDR3. The ends were cut back, 5 bases at V and 2 bases at J, with 16 bases in the middle. CDR3 DNA sequence: TGCAGTGCTCCTCGGCCGGGAGACGCCTACAATGAGCAGTTCTTC. It yields the protein CSAPRPGDAYNEQFF.

The chain joins TRBV7-3 to TRBJ2-1, with D perhaps matching TRBD1 (6 bases). Germline V gene lookup returns CDR1 SGHTA and CDR2 FQGTGA. V was pared by 5 bases and J by 0 bases, with 14 bases between. The CDR3 runs 16 residues. The CDR3 nucleotides are TGTGCCAGCAGCCCATACAGGGCCGGCTCCTACAATGAGCAGTTCTTC. Translating it yields CASSPYRAGSYNEQFF.

This clonotype was seen ten or more times. V gene TRBV3-1 combines with J gene TRBJ2-4, with D uncertain. The V gene lost 0 bases and the J gene lost 12 bases, with 12 bases spanning the gap. This CDR3 is built from 13 residues. The V gene's germline CDR1 is LGHDT and CDR2 YNNKEL (reference sequence). This chain's CDR3 is CASSQDRTRTQYF. The CDR3 DNA reads as TGTGCCAGCAGCCAAGATCGCACGCGGACTCAGTACTTC.

This clonotype was counted once. This chain links TRBV27 with TRBJ1-1; 9 bases are shared with TRBD1. The germline gives CDR1 MNHEY, CDR2 SMNVEV (reference sequence). Trimming cost V 6 bases and J 6 bases; bases outside gene matches: 8. The CDR3 runs to 14 residues. The CDR3: CASRQQGAGPEAFF. The CDR3 nucleotides read TGTGCCAGCAGACAACAGGGGGCTGGCCCTGAAGCTTTCTTT.

This clonotype was recorded many times. The chain recombines TRBV12-3 or TRBV12-4 with TRBJ2-1, with 10 bases that match TRBD2. V lost 5 bases and J lost 6; bases outside the gene matches: 16. The CDR3 runs 18 residues. The CDR3 loop is CASSDYLLRASGSNEQFF. DNA of the CDR3: TGTGCCAGCAGTGATTACCTACTTAGGGCTAGCGGGAGCAATGAGCAGTTCTTC.

This clonotype was counted once. The CDR3 coding sequence is TGTGCCAGCAGCCGGGGACTAGCGGACGAGCAGTACTTC. It codes for CASSRGLADEQYF. The chain uses TRBV7-3 and TRBJ2-7; 11 positions match TRBD2. V shed 5 bases, J shed 5 bases, and the junction held 2 bases outside the gene matches. CDR3 size: 13 residues. CDR1 is SGHTA, CDR2 FQGTGA, per germline. Variable domain in full (rest from reference TRBV7-3 and TRBJ2-7): GAGVSQTPSNKVTEKGKYVELRCDPISGHTALYWYRQSLGQGPEFLIYFQGTGAADDSGLPNDRFFAVRPEGSVSTLKIQRTERGDSAVYLCASSRGLADEQYFGPGTRLTVT.

In this sample, this clonotype turned up many times. The chain links TRBV5-1 to TRBJ1-2; 9 nucleotides agree with TRBD1. V gave up 4 bases and J gave up 4 bases; unmatched junction bases: 8. Per germline, CDR1 SGHRS and CDR2 YFSETQ. This CDR3 region has 15 residues. CDR3 protein: CASSVGTGGGYGYTF. CDR3 nucleotide sequence: TGCGCCAGCAGCGTGGGCACAGGGGGCGGCTATGGCTACACCTTC.

This clonotype was seen repeatedly, ten times or more. This sequence joins TRBV7-9 and TRBJ2-3, with a possible D match to TRBD1 (5 bases). The V end was cut by 5 bases, the J end by 8 bases, with 14 bases between. The V gene's germline CDR1 is SEHNR and CDR2 FQNEAQ (reference sequence). The CDR3 is made up of 13 amino acids. CDR3 region: CASSPQGGGTQYF. The CDR3 nucleotides read TGTGCCAGCAGCCCCCAGGGCGGTGGTACGCAGTATTTT.

This clonotype showed up many times. The V and J genes are TRBV29-1 and TRBJ2-5, with a weak D call TRBD2 (6 bases). The CDR3 contains 11 residues. CDR1 SQVTM and CDR2 ANQGSEA come from the germline V gene. V lost 6 bases to trimming and J lost 4 bases, with 9 bases between them. In nucleotides, the CDR3 is TGCAGCGTCGACGGGGGAGAGACCCAGTACTTC. Protein product: CSVDGGETQYF.

The chain carries TRBV5-1 and TRBJ1-4; D is possibly TRBD1 (6 bases). The V end lost 7 bases, the J end lost 0 bases, and 13 bases lay between the germline ends. The CDR3 loop spans 15 amino acids. Germline V lookup: CDR1 SGHRS, CDR2 YFSETQ. For the CDR3, the DNA is TGCGCCAGCGGCCGGGGGCCCTCAACTAATGAAAAACTGTTTTTT. Amino acid sequence: CASGRGPSTNEKLFF.

This clonotype was seen a handful of times. V and J are TRBV20-1 and TRBJ2-1; 12 positions agree with TRBD1. V dropped 6 bases and J dropped 4; count of bases not matched to a gene: 7. CDR3 size: 15 residues. Per the germline V gene, CDR1 is DFQATT and CDR2 is SNEGSKA (reference sequence). The CDR3 bases are TGCAGTGCAGGGGGACAGGGGGCTTTGTACAATGAGCAGTTCTTC. The encoded protein is CSAGGQGALYNEQFF.

The V and J genes are TRBV6-5 and TRBJ2-5; D may be TRBD1 or TRBD2 (5 bases each). Germline CDR1 and CDR2: MNHEY and SVGAGI. The CDR3 length is 15 residues. Trimming left V 0 bases short and J 5 bases short, with 13 bases between. The CDR3: CASSYSPGPEETQYF. CDR3 coding DNA: TGTGCCAGCAGTTACTCCCCGGGGCCGGAGGAGACCCAGTACTTC.

The gene calls are TRBV14 and TRBJ1-1; TRBD1 matches 9 bases. CDR3 length: 15 residues. CDR1 SGHDN and CDR2 FVKESK come from the germline V gene. V shed 4 bases and J 4 bases; nucleotides not matched to a gene: 7. The CDR3, as DNA: TGTGCCAGCAGCCCTCGACAGGGGGTGAGCACTGAAGCTTTCTTT. It codes for CASSPRQGVSTEAFF.

This clonotype was detected a few times. The chain couples TRBV6-5 to TRBJ2-7; D is undetermined. The ends were cut back, 6 bases at V and 6 bases at J, with 18 bases in the middle. CDR3 size: 14 residues. In germline, CDR1 is MNHEY, CDR2 SVGAGI. DNA of the CDR3: TGTGCCAGCAGGTACATCGGTCTAACGACCGAGCAGTACTTC. It specifies CASRYIGLTTEQYF.

This clonotype has at least ten counts. J is TRBJ1-3 and V is TRBV7-2; D is ambiguous. The CDR3 runs 13 residues. In germline, CDR1 is SGHTA, CDR2 FQGNSA. Trimming removed 4 bases at V and 4 bases at J, with 8 bases between. CDR3 coding DNA: TGTGCCAGCAGCTCTAGGGCGGGAAACACCATATATTTT. It codes for CASSSRAGNTIYF.

The chain couples TRBV20-1 to TRBJ1-5, with D uncertain. Germline V gene sequence: CDR1 DFQATT, CDR2 SNEGSKA (reference sequence). Trimming cost V 5 bases and J 1 base, with 15 bases left between them. The CDR3 runs 15 residues. The CDR3 DNA reads as TGCAGTGCTGCCCCAATGACGGGAAGCAATCAGCCCCAGCATTTT. Amino acids: CSAAPMTGSNQPQHF.

This clonotype was counted only a few times. The chain combines TRBV27 with TRBJ1-5; D gene ambiguous. The CDR3 has 16 amino acids. The V gene lost 0 bases and the J gene lost 0 bases, with 9 bases spanning the gap. From germline, CDR1 is MNHEY and CDR2 SMNVEV (reference sequence). CDR3 sequence reads: CASSLSDTRSNQPQHF. CDR3 sequence (DNA): TGTGCCAGCAGTTTATCCGACACCCGTAGCAATCAGCCCCAGCATTTT.

Comment on this clonotype: The CDR3 does not end in the conserved phenylalanine or tryptophan, so this is likely a read error. This chain uses TRBV7-6 with TRBJ1-1; D is unclear. CDR3 length: 13 residues. V shed 1 base and J shed 4 bases, with 7 bases lying between them. Germline CDR1 and CDR2: SGHVS and FNYEAQ. The CDR3, as DNA: TGTGCCAGCAGCTTAGATGGATCCACTGAAGCTTTCTCT. Encoded protein: CASSLDGSTEAFS.

Only one count was recorded for this clonotype. CDR3 in DNA: TGCGCCAGCAGCGGATCGGACGAGGGAAAGCAGTTCTTC. Translation: CASSGSDEGKQFF. This sequence joins TRBV5-1 and TRBJ2-1, with D tentatively TRBD2 (5 bases). This CDR3 spans 13 amino acids. The ends were cut back, 4 bases at V and 11 bases at J, with 16 bases in the middle. CDR1 is SGHRS, CDR2 YFSETQ, per germline.

The V call is TRBV7-9, the J call TRBJ1-1, with TRBD1 identical over 9 bases. J gave up 0 bases and V 5 bases, and 10 bases lay outside the gene matches. Per the germline V gene, CDR1 is SEHNR and CDR2 is FQNEAQ (reference sequence). This CDR3 comprises 17 residues. CDR3 bases: TGTGCCAGCAGCCAAGGGACAGGGAATTTATTGAACACTGAAGCTTTCTTT. Its protein product is CASSQGTGNLLNTEAFF.

This chain uses TRBV15 with TRBJ2-1, with 8 bases lining up with TRBD2. V lost 0 bases and J lost 1; bases outside the gene matches: 5. Germline V gene sequence: CDR1 LNHNV, CDR2 YYDKDF (reference sequence). This CDR3 contains 17 residues. The CDR3: CATSRDAAGESYNEQFF. The CDR3 DNA follows: TGTGCCACCAGCAGAGACGCAGCGGGAGAATCCTACAATGAGCAGTTCTTC.

V and J are TRBV28 and TRBJ1-4; 7 nucleotides agree with TRBD1. The CDR3 runs to 15 residues. Germline CDR1 and CDR2: MDHEN and SYDVKM. The V segment lost 6 bases and the J segment 6 bases; nucleotides outside the gene matches: 10. The CDR3 DNA follows: TGTGCCAGCAGCCCGAGCCCGGGACAGTATGAAAAACTGTTTTTT. Amino acid sequence: CASSPSPGQYEKLFF.

The chain recombines TRBV4-1 with TRBJ2-7, with TRBD2 matching 7 bases. There are 15 residues in the CDR3. With V trimmed by 1 base and J by 6 bases, 9 bases remained unmatched. The germline V gene encodes CDR1 MGHRA and CDR2 YSYEKL. The CDR3 protein is CASSQVWEGIAEQYF. The CDR3 region has the DNA TGCGCCAGCAGCCAAGTGTGGGAGGGGATCGCCGAGCAGTACTTC.

The V gene is TRBV6-1, the J gene TRBJ2-6, with D tentatively TRBD2 (6 bases). Germline CDR1 and CDR2: MNHNS and SASEGT. The CDR3 is 18 amino acids. The ends were cut back, 5 bases at V and 6 bases at J, with 23 bases in the middle. CDR3 in DNA: TGTGCCAGCAGTAGCCGGAGGTCCGGCCCGGGGGAGGCCAACGTCCTGACTTTC. Protein: CASSSRRSGPGEANVLTF.